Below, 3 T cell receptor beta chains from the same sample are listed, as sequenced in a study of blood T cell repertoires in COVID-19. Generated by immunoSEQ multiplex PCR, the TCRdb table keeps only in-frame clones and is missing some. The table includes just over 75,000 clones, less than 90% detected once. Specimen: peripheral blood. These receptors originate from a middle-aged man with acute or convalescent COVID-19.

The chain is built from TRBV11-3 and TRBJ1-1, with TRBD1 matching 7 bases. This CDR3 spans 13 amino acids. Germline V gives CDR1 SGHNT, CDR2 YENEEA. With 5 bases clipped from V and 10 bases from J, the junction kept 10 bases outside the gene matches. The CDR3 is CASSRDRVSGAFF. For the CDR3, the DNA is TGTGCCAGCAGCCGAGACAGGGTATCGGGAGCTTTCTTT.

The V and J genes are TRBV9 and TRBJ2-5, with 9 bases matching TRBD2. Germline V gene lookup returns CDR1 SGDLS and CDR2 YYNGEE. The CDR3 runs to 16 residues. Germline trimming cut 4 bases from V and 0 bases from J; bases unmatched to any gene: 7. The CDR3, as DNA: TGTGCCAGCAGCTTCGAGCGGGGGGACTACCAAGAGACCCAGTACTTC. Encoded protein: CASSFERGDYQETQYF.

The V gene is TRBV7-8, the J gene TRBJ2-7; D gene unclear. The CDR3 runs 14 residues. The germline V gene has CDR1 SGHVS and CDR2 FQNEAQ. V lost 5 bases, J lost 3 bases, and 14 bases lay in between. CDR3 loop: CASSASVPSYEQYF. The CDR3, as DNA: TGTGCCAGCAGCGCTAGTGTCCCAAGCTACGAGCAGTACTTC.